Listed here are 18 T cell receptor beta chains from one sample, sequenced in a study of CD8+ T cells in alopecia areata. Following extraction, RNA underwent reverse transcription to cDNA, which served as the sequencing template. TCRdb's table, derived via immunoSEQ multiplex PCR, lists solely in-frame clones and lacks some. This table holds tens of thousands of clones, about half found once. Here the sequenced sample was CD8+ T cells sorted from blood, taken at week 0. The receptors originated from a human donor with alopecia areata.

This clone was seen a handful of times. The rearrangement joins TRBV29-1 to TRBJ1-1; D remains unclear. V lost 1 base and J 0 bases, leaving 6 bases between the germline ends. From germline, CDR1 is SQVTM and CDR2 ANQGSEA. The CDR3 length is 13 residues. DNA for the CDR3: TGCAGCGTTGAAGCAGGAGTGAACACTGAAGCTTTCTTT. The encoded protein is CSVEAGVNTEAFF.

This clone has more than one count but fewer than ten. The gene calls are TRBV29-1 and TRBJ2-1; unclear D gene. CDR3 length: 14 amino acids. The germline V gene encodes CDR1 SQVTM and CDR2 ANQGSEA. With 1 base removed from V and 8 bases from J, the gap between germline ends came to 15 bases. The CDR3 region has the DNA TGCAGCGTTGAAGGTCCCTCGGGCCCCCATGAGCAGTTCTTC. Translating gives CSVEGPSGPHEQFF.

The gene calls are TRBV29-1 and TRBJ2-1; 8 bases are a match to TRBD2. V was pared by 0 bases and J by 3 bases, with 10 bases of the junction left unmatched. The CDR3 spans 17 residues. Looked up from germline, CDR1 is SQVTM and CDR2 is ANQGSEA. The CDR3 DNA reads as TGCAGCGTTGAAGATGTACCCAGCGGGAGAGTCTACAATGAGCAGTTCTTC. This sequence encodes CSVEDVPSGRVYNEQFF.

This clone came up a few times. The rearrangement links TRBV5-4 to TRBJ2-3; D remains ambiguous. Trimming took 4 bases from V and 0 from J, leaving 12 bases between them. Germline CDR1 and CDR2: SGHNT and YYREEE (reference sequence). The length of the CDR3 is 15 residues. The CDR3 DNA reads TGTGCCAGCAGCGGGGTTCGCGGAAGCACAGATACGCAGTATTTT. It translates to CASSGVRGSTDTQYF.

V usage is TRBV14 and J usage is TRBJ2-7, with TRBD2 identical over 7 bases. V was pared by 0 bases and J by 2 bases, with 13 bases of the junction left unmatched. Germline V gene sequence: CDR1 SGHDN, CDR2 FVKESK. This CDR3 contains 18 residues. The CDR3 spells CASSQDGQAGPGAYEQYF. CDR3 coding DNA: TGTGCCAGCAGCCAAGATGGCCAAGCGGGGCCAGGAGCCTACGAGCAGTACTTC.

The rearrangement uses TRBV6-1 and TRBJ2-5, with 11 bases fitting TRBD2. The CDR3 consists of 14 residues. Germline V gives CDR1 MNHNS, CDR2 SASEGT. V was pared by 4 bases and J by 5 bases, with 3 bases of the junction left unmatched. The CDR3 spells CASSVSGRGETQYF. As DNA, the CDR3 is TGTGCCAGCAGTGTTAGCGGGAGGGGGGAGACCCAGTACTTC.

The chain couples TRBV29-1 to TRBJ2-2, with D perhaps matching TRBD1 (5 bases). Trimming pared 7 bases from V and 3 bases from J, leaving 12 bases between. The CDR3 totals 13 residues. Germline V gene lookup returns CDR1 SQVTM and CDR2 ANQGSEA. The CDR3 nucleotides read TGCAGCGCCTACAGGACCGACACCGGGGAGCTGTTTTTT. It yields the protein CSAYRTDTGELFF.

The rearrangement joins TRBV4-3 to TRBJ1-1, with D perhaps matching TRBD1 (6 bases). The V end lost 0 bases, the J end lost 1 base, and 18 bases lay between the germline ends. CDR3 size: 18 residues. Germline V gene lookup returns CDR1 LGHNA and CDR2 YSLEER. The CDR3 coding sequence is TGCGCCAGCAGCCAAGAAGGTGGGGGCAGGACCGGGAACACTGAAGCTTTCTTT. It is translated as CASSQEGGGRTGNTEAFF.

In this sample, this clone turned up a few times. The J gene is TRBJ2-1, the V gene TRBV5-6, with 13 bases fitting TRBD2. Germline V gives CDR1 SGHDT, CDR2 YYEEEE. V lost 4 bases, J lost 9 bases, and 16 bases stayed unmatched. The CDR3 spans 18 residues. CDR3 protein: CASSGGTSGMRPEGEQFF. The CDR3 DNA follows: TGTGCCAGCAGCGGCGGGACTAGCGGGATGAGACCTGAGGGTGAGCAGTTCTTC.

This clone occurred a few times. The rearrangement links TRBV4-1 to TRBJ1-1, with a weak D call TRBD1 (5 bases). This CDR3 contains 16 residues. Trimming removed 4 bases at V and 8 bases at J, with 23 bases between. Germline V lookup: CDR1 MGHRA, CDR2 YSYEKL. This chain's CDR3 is CASSPTPPTVVIEAFF. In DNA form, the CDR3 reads TGCGCCAGCAGCCCCACCCCTCCGACAGTCGTTATCGAAGCTTTCTTT.

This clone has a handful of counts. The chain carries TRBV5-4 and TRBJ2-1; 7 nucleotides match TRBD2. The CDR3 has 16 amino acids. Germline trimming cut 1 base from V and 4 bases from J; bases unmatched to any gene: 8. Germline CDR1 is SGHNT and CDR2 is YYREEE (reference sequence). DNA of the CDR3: TGTGCCAGCAGCTTGTGGTCCCGGGGACTATACAATGAGCAGTTCTTC. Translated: CASSLWSRGLYNEQFF.

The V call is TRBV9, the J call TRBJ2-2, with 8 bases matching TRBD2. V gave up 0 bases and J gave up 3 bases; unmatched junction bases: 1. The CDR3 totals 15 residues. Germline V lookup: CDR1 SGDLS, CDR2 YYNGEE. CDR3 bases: TGTGCCAGCAGCGTAGTCGGGAGGGACACCGGGGAGCTGTTTTTT. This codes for CASSVVGRDTGELFF.

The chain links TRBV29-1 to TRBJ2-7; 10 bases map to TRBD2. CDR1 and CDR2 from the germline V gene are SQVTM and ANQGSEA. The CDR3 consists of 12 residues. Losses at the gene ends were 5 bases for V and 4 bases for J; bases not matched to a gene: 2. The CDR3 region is CSVWTSGYEQYF. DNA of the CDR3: TGCAGCGTTTGGACTAGCGGATACGAGCAGTACTTC.

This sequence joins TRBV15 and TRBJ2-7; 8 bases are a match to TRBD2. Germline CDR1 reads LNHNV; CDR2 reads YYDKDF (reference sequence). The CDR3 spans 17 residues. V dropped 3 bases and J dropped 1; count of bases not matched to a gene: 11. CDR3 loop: CATSRVISSGPSYEQYF. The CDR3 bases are TGTGCCACCAGCAGGGTGATTTCTAGCGGGCCTTCCTACGAGCAGTACTTC.

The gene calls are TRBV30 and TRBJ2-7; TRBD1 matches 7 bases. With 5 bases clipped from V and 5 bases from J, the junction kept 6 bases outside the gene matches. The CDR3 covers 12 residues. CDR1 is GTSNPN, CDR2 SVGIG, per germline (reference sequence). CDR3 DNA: TGTGCCTGGGCGACAGGGACGGACGAGCAGTACTTC. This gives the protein CAWATGTDEQYF.

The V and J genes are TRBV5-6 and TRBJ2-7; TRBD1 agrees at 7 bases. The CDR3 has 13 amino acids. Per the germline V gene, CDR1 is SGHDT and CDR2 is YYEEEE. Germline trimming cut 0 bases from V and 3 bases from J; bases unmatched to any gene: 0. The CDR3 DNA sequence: TGTGCCAGCAGCTTGGGGACAGGCTACGAGCAGTACTTC. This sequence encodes CASSLGTGYEQYF.

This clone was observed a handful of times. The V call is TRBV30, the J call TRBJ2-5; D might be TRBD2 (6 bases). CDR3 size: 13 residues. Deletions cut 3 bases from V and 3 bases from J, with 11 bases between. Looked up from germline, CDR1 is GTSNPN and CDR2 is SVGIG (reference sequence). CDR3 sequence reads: CAWRISGEETQYF. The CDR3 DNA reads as TGTGCCTGGAGAATTAGCGGAGAAGAGACCCAGTACTTC. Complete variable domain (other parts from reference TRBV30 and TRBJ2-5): SQTIHQWPATLVQPVGSPLSLECTVEGTSNPNLYWYRQAAGRGLQLLFYSVGIGQISSEVPQNLSASRPQDRQFILSSKKLLLSDSGFYLCAWRISGEETQYFGPGTRLLVL.

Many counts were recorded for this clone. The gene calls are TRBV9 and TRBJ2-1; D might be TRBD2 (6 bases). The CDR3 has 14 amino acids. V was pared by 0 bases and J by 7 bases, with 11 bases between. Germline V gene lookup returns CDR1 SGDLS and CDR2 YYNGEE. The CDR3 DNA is TGTGCCAGCAGCGTAGCGGGAGCGAGAAATGAGCAGTTCTTC. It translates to CASSVAGARNEQFF.